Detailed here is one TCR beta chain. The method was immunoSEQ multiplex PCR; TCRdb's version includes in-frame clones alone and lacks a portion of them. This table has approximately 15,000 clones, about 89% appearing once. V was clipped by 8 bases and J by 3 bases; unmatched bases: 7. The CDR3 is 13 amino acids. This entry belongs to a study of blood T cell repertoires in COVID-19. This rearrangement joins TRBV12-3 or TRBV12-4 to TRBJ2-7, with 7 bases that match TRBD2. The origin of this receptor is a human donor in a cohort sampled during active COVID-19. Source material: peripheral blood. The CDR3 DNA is TGTGCCAGCGGCGGGGGATCTTACTACGAGCAGTACTTC. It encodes CASGGGSYYEQYF.